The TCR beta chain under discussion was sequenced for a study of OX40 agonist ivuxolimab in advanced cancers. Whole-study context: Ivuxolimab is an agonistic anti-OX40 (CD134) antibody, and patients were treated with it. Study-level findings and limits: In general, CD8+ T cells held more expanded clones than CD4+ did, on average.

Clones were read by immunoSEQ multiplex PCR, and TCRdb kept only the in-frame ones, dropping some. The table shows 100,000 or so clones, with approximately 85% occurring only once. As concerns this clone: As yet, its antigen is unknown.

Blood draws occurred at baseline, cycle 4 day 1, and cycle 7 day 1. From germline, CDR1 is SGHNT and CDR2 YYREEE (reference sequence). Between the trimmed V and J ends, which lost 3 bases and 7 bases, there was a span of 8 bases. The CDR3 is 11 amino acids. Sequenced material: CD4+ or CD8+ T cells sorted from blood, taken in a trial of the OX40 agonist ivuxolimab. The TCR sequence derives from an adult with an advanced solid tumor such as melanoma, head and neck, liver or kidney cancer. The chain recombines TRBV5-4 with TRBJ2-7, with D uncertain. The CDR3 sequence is CASSSGWEQYF. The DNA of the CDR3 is TGTGCCAGCAGCTCCGGGTGGGAGCAGTACTTC.